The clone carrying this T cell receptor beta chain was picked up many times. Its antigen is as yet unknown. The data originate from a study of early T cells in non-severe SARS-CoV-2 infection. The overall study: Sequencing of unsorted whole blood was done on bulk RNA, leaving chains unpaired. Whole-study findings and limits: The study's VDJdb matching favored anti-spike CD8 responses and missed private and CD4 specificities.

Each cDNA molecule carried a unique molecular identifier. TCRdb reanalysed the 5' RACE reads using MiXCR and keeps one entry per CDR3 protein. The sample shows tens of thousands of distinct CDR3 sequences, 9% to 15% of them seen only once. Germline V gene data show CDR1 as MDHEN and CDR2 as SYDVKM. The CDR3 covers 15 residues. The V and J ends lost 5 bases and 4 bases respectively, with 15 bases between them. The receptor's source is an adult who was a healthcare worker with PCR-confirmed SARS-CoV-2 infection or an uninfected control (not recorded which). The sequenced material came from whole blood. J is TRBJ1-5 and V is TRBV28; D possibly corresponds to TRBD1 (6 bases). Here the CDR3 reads CASSPGTMGNQPQHF. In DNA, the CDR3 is TGTGCCAGCAGTCCGGGGACAATGGGGAATCAGCCCCAGCATTTT. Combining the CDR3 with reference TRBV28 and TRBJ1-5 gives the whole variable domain DVKVTQSSRYLVKRTGEKVFLECVQDMDHENMFWYRQDPGLGLRLIYFSYDVKMKEKGDIPEGYSVSREKKERFSLILESASTNQTSMYLCASSPGTMGNQPQHFGDGTRLSIL.